This is a list of T cell receptor beta chains from one sample in a study of cytomegalovirus exposure and HLA in healthy donors. TCRdb's copy holds only in-frame clones and misses some; the assay was immunoSEQ multiplex PCR. The data show 250,000 to 350,000 clones, 80% seen once. Sequencing used PBMCs. The receptor set was obtained from a girl aged 2 to 10 in good health and CMV-seronegative. Both conserved end residues are trimmed from each CDR3.

J: TRBJ2-5
V: TRBV5-4
length: 12
CDR3: ASSSTSGGETQY

J: TRBJ1-2
V: TRBV27
length: 13
CDR3: ASSFRSEPLNGYT

J: TRBJ2-2
V: TRBV4-1
length: 18
CDR3: ASSQEGWGRGPANTGELF

J: TRBJ2-7
V: TRBV11-2
length: 11
CDR3: ASSKTASYEQY

J: TRBJ2-3
V: TRBV7-9
length: 13
CDR3: ASSPRGPFTDTQY

J: TRBJ1-2
V: TRBV19
length: 12
CDR3: ASNEGWTTYGYT

J: TRBJ1-1
V: TRBV5-1
length: 11
CDR3: ASSTGGNTEAF

J: TRBJ2-7
V: TRBV11-2
length: 14
CDR3: ASSDGPPAGGYEQY

J: TRBJ2-7
V: TRBV7-9
length: 13
CDR3: ASSRTSSPSYEQY

J: TRBJ1-4
V: TRBV7-9
length: 12
CDR3: ASSSDSLEEKLF

J: TRBJ2-5
V: TRBV10-3
length: 10
CDR3: ATQGDQETQY

J: TRBJ1-5
V: TRBV7-8
length: 16
CDR3: ASSNNGQGSHSNQPQH

J: TRBJ2-7
V: TRBV5-4
length: 11
CDR3: ASSAQGSMEQY

J: TRBJ2-1
V: TRBV6-5
length: 12
CDR3: ASSSSFLDNEQF

J: TRBJ2-2
V: TRBV4-2
length: 14
CDR3: ASSRLGQVNTGELF

J: TRBJ2-1
V: TRBV2
length: 13
CDR3: ASSVGLAGGNEQF

J: TRBJ1-2
V: TRBV2
length: 12
CDR3: ASSDQGINYGYT

J: TRBJ1-2
V: TRBV7-8
length: 11
CDR3: ASSIRQGGGYT

J: TRBJ1-2
V: TRBV6-1
length: 12
CDR3: ASSERLANYGYT

J: TRBJ1-6
V: TRBV27
length: 14
CDR3: ASMGSPGGLGSPLH

J: TRBJ2-5
V: TRBV7-3
length: 13
CDR3: ASSSRAGGGETQY

J: TRBJ2-7
V: TRBV5-1
length: 14
CDR3: ASSLPSGLSSYEQY

J: TRBJ2-5
V: TRBV28
length: 10
CDR3: ASWGPLTTQY

J: TRBJ1-6
V: TRBV4-1
length: 13
CDR3: ASSQESAGNSPLH

J: TRBJ2-1
V: TRBV5-1
length: 9
CDR3: ASSQQGRQF

J: TRBJ2-7
V: TRBV9
length: 17
CDR3: ASSVEDRAGTGLFYEQY

J: TRBJ2-3
V: TRBV25-1
length: 11
CDR3: ASREINTDTQY

J: TRBJ2-7
V: TRBV28
length: 11
CDR3: ASTMGQSYEQY

J: TRBJ1-5
V: TRBV6-1
length: 11
CDR3: ASVTGQGQPQH

J: TRBJ1-1
V: TRBV13
length: 16
CDR3: ASSPSPGQGQLNTEAF

J: TRBJ2-7
V: TRBV7-8
length: 13
CDR3: ASSLTLAPLYEQY

J: TRBJ2-2
V: TRBV7-3
length: 17
CDR3: ASSFTGLAGSSNTGELF

J: TRBJ1-2
V: TRBV28
length: 10
CDR3: ASRGTVYGYT

J: TRBJ1-2
V: TRBV2
length: 11
CDR3: ASSEVGEGGYT

J: TRBJ2-7
V: TRBV4-2
length: 11
CDR3: ASSQAATREQY

J: TRBJ2-1
V: TRBV27
length: 14
CDR3: ASSLSASGGPNEQF

J: TRBJ2-2
V: TRBV2
length: 13
CDR3: ASRVGDSRTGELF

J: TRBJ2-1
V: TRBV7-8
length: 18
CDR3: ASSATPGQGAQISYNEQF

J: TRBJ2-6
V: TRBV7-9
length: 17
CDR3: ASSQSSGTVFSGANVLT

J: TRBJ2-5
V: TRBV5-4
length: 13
CDR3: ASSLMAGSLQTQY

J: TRBJ2-5
V: TRBV6-1
length: 11
CDR3: ASEQGLRETQY

J: TRBJ2-2
V: TRBV2
length: 16
CDR3: ASSERQLGAANTGELF

J: TRBJ1-1
V: TRBV28
length: 12
CDR3: ASSVTGKGTEAF

J: TRBJ1-1
V: TRBV18
length: 12
CDR3: ASSPTPLNTEAF

J: TRBJ2-1
V: TRBV5-1
length: 15
CDR3: ASSLTWLAGGYNEQF

J: TRBJ1-1
V: TRBV4-1
length: 12
CDR3: ASSTSGGITEAF

J: TRBJ1-1
V: TRBV9
length: 15
CDR3: ASSPEGGALGSTEAF

J: TRBJ2-3
V: TRBV4-1
length: 15
CDR3: ASSQVRGTGPTDTQY

J: TRBJ2-7
V: TRBV18
length: 12
CDR3: ASSPGTENYEQY

J: TRBJ2-3
V: TRBV5-6
length: 13
CDR3: ASSLDRQGRNTQY

J: TRBJ2-5
V: TRBV9
length: 14
CDR3: ASSRLAGGTQETQY

J: TRBJ1-5
V: TRBV6-5
length: 14
CDR3: ASSSPRGAVQGAQH

J: TRBJ1-2
V: TRBV30
length: 13
CDR3: AWSVQGQRSNGYT